The T cell receptor beta chain under discussion was sequenced for a study of blood T cell repertoires in COVID-19. Study summary: In each case, the material was cDNA or gDNA derived from T cells, B-cell-depleted T cells, or PBMCs.

Unmatched junction bases numbered 4, after V lost 2 bases and J lost 3 bases. There are 15 residues in the CDR3. Per the germline V gene, CDR1 is LGHNA and CDR2 is YNFKEQ. The method was immunoSEQ multiplex PCR; TCRdb's version includes in-frame clones alone and lacks a portion of them. The sample holds about 64,000 clones, approximately 80% seen once. The clonotype was recovered from a woman aged 55-69 years with acute or convalescent COVID-19. The rearrangement links TRBV4-2 to TRBJ2-3, with TRBD2 matching over 8 bases. Sample: peripheral blood. The CDR3 nucleotides are TGTGCCAGCAGCCAAACGGGGGGGCCGACAGATACGCAGTATTTT. This sequence encodes CASSQTGGPTDTQYF.